This T cell receptor (beta chain) is drawn from a study of early T cells in non-severe SARS-CoV-2 infection. This clonotype was counted ten times or more. TCRdb re-called the 5' RACE reads through MiXCR, storing one row per CDR3 protein. In the table there are about 64,000 distinct CDR3 sequences, approximately 9.2% of which are singletons. V trimming: 7 bases; J trimming: 4 bases; junction bases outside the gene matches: 8. Germline CDR1 is DFQATT and CDR2 is SNEGSKA (reference sequence). This CDR3 region has 14 residues. This chain uses TRBV20-1 with TRBJ2-3; 10 bases are shared with TRBD2. The sample in question was whole blood, obtained at baseline. The TCR comes from an adult who was a healthcare worker with PCR-confirmed SARS-CoV-2 infection or an uninfected control (not recorded which). Written as DNA, the CDR3 is TGCAGTGTCCTACGGACTAGCGGCGCAGATACGCAGTATTTT. Amino acids: CSVLRTSGADTQYF.